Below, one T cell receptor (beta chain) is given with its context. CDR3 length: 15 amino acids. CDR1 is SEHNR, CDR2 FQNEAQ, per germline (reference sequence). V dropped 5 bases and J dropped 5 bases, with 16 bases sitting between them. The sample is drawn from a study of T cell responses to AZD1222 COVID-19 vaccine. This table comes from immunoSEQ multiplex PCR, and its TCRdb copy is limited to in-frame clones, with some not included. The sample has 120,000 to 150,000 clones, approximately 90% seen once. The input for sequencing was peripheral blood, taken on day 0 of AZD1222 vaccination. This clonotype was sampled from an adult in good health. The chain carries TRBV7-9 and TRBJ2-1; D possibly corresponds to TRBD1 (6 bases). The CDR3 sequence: CASSPTGSSHNEQFF. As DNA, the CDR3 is TGTGCCAGCAGCCCAACAGGGTCATCGCACAATGAGCAGTTCTTC. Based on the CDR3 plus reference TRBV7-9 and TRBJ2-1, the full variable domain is DTGVSQNPRHKITKRGQNVTFRCDPISEHNRLYWYRQTLGQGPEFLTYFQNEAQLEKSRLLSDRFSAERPKGSFSTLEIQRTEQGDSAMYLCASSPTGSSHNEQFFGPGTRLTVL.